The source of this TCR beta chain is a study of blood T cell repertoires in COVID-19. For the study at large: COVID-19 samples, acute and convalescent, were from the United States, Italy and Spain. PBMCs, B-cell-depleted T cells, or T cells were the source of the cDNA or gDNA that made up the material.

In the original processing: Estimation of nucleated cell counts was performed using reference gene primer amplification. Sequencing used immunoSEQ multiplex PCR; TCRdb keeps in-frame clones, though not all of them. Clone size and V and J calls were adopted from that table, with D and trimming inferred from the DNA. The sample holds hundreds of thousands of clones, roughly four fifths seen once. The CDR3 loop spans 19 amino acids. Germline CDR1 LGHNA, CDR2 YSLEER. V lost 2 bases, J lost 3 bases, and 14 bases stayed unmatched. Input material: peripheral blood. The chain couples TRBV4-3 to TRBJ2-3; 10 bases are a match to TRBD1. The source of this sequence is a woman aged 70-85 years with acute or convalescent COVID-19. CDR3 nucleotide sequence: TGCGCCAGCAGCCAATACCATTCACTAGGGACAGGGGTGACAGATACGCAGTATTTT. Protein sequence: CASSQYHSLGTGVTDTQYF.